Shown below are 17 T cell receptor beta chains from a single sample sequenced in a study of blood T cell repertoires in COVID-19. TCRdb's copy holds only in-frame clones and misses some; the assay was immunoSEQ multiplex PCR. This sample has about 130,000 clones, with 60% to 80% found just once. Material for sequencing was peripheral blood. All receptors derive from a woman in her sixties or seventies with acute or convalescent COVID-19.

This clone showed up just once. V is TRBV7-7 and J is TRBJ2-7; D might be TRBD1 (5 bases). CDR1 SSHAT and CDR2 FNYEAQ come from the germline V gene (reference sequence). The CDR3 consists of 13 residues. The V gene lost 2 bases and the J gene lost 3 bases, with 8 bases spanning the gap. The CDR3 region has the DNA TGTGCCAGCAGCTTACAGCAGGGCTACGAGCAGTACTTC. This translates into CASSLQQGYEQYF.

The rearrangement uses TRBV7-9 and TRBJ1-5; D unresolved. Trimming removed 0 bases at V and 7 bases at J, with 7 bases between. This CDR3 comprises 13 residues. Per germline, CDR1 SEHNR and CDR2 FQNEAQ (reference sequence). The CDR3 protein is CASSLATGQPQHF. For the CDR3, the DNA is TGTGCCAGCAGCTTAGCCACGGGGCAGCCCCAGCATTTT. Drawing the rest from reference TRBV7-9 and TRBJ1-5, the complete variable domain is DTGVSQNPRHKITKRGQNVTFRCDPISEHNRLYWYRQTLGQGPEFLTYFQNEAQLEKSRLLSDRFSAERPKGSFSTLEIQRTEQGDSAMYLCASSLATGQPQHFGDGTRLSIL.

The gene calls are TRBV27 and TRBJ1-2; D ambiguous. CDR1 MNHEY and CDR2 SMNVEV come from the germline V gene (reference sequence). The CDR3 runs to 13 residues. Between the trimmed V and J ends, which lost 7 bases and 7 bases, there was a span of 16 bases. The CDR3: CASKPRGNAGYTF. In DNA, the CDR3 is TGTGCCAGCAAGCCGAGAGGTAACGCTGGCTACACCTTC.

Note on this clone: The same CDR3 also results from other DNA sequences found in this sample. J is TRBJ2-7 and V is TRBV9, with 10 bases fitting TRBD2. The CDR3 is 15 amino acids. Germline CDR1 is SGDLS and CDR2 is YYNGEE. The J segment lost 3 bases and the V segment lost 0 bases, leaving 3 bases of the junction unmatched. The CDR3 region has the DNA TGTGCCAGCAGCGTAGGGCTAGCGGGGGTCTACGAGCAGTACTTC. Translated, it gives CASSVGLAGVYEQYF.

V gene TRBV6-5 combines with J gene TRBJ1-1; D is possibly TRBD1 (6 bases). The CDR3 runs to 15 residues. The V gene's germline CDR1 is MNHEY and CDR2 SVGAGI. Trimming cost V 7 bases and J 0 bases, with 15 bases left between them. CDR3 in DNA: TGTGCCAGCAAGTGGGAGGGGGAGATGAACACTGAAGCTTTCTTT. Translated: CASKWEGEMNTEAFF.

The chain couples TRBV5-6 to TRBJ2-5, with 7 bases lining up with TRBD2. With V trimmed by 3 bases and J by 0 bases, 8 bases remained unmatched. Germline CDR1 reads SGHDT; CDR2 reads YYEEEE. The CDR3 runs 16 residues. The CDR3 protein is CASSWGAAGDQETQYF. In DNA form, the CDR3 reads TGTGCCAGCAGCTGGGGCGCTGCGGGGGACCAAGAGACCCAGTACTTC.

The chain employs TRBV2 and TRBJ1-5, with 10 nucleotides matching TRBD1. CDR1 and CDR2 (germline): SNHLY, FYNNEI. The trim removed 7 bases at V and 6 bases at J, leaving 3 bases unmatched. The CDR3 spans 13 residues. CDR3 protein: CASTWTGGQPQHF. As DNA, the CDR3 is TGTGCCAGCACCTGGACAGGGGGTCAGCCCCAGCATTTT.

This clone has a handful of counts. The V call is TRBV7-9, the J call TRBJ2-3, with D possibly TRBD2 on 6 matching bases. CDR1 is SEHNR and CDR2 is FQNEAQ in the germline V gene (reference sequence). V shed 1 base and J shed 2 bases, with 10 bases lying between them. This CDR3 has 15 residues. CDR3 sequence: CASSLGQRATDTQYF. For the CDR3, the DNA is TGTGCCAGCAGCTTAGGCCAGCGGGCCACAGATACGCAGTATTTT.

The chain recombines TRBV28 with TRBJ2-7; the D is unclear. Per germline, CDR1 MDHEN and CDR2 SYDVKM. The CDR3 has 12 residues. Trimming left V 4 bases short and J 3 bases short, with 7 bases between. The CDR3 here is CASSYPLYEQYF. In DNA, the CDR3 is TGTGCCAGCAGTTATCCCCTCTACGAGCAGTACTTC.

The chain combines TRBV28 with TRBJ2-7; D not resolved. The CDR3 covers 13 residues. Trimming took 3 bases from V and 3 from J, leaving 9 bases between them. The V gene's germline CDR1 is MDHEN and CDR2 SYDVKM. The CDR3 coding sequence is TGTGCCAGCAGTTTTCAACCTAGCTACGAGCAGTACTTC. Encoded protein: CASSFQPSYEQYF.

This clone showed up just once. CDR3: CASSMGLAGSDTQYF. The CDR3 DNA is TGTGCCAGCAGCATGGGACTAGCGGGATCCGATACGCAGTATTTT. This chain uses TRBV7-9 with TRBJ2-3; 13 bases are a match to TRBD2. Germline lookup yields CDR1 SEHNR and CDR2 FQNEAQ (reference sequence). The trim removed 5 bases at V and 6 bases at J, leaving 5 bases unmatched. This CDR3 is 15 amino acids long.

The rearrangement joins TRBV3-1 (or the pseudogene TRBV3-2) to TRBJ2-7; no clear D gene. The CDR3 consists of 13 residues. V lost 0 bases to trimming and J lost 7 bases, with 10 bases between them. Germline-derived CDR1 and CDR2 are LGHDT and YNNKEL (reference sequence). For the CDR3, the DNA is TGTGCCAGCAGCCAAGATCGGAGTCGGGAGCAGTACTTC. Residues: CASSQDRSREQYF.

The chain joins TRBV20-1 to TRBJ1-2, with 11 bases aligning to TRBD1. This CDR3 has 14 residues. Germline CDR1 reads DFQATT; CDR2 reads SNEGSKA (reference sequence). Trimming removed 3 bases from V and 8 bases from J; junction bases left unmatched: 8. The DNA for the CDR3 is TGCAGTGCTAGTAAAGGACAGGGGGCTTGGGGCTACACCTTC. This codes for CSASKGQGAWGYTF.

The genes are TRBV19 and TRBJ1-2, with a possible D match to TRBD1 (5 bases). The CDR3 is made up of 17 amino acids. Deletions cut 4 bases from V and 3 bases from J, with 21 bases between. Germline values: CDR1 LNHDA, CDR2 SQIVND (reference sequence). The CDR3 protein is CASSKYGDSPKDYGYTF. CDR3 DNA sequence: TGTGCCAGTAGTAAGTACGGAGACAGCCCTAAGGACTATGGCTACACCTTC.

V gene TRBV2 combines with J gene TRBJ1-5; D not certain. The CDR3 runs to 12 residues. The V gene lost 3 bases and the J gene lost 6 bases, with 6 bases spanning the gap. Germline CDR1 is SNHLY and CDR2 is FYNNEI. The CDR3 spells CASSDSRQPQHF. The CDR3 nucleotides are TGTGCCAGCAGTGATAGTCGTCAGCCCCAGCATTTT.

The chain carries TRBV10-1 and TRBJ1-1; unclear D gene. V was cut by 0 bases and J by 2 bases, with 7 bases left in between. Germline CDR1 WNHNN, CDR2 SYGVQD (reference sequence). The CDR3 covers 14 residues. The CDR3, as DNA: TGCGCCAGCAGTGAGTCACCGGGAAACACTGAAGCTTTCTTT. It is translated as CASSESPGNTEAFF.

The CDR3 here is CASRDSGGADEQYF. DNA for the CDR3: TGTGCCAGCAGAGATAGCGGGGGGGCCGACGAGCAGTACTTC. The V and J genes are TRBV6-5 and TRBJ2-7; 11 bases align to TRBD2. CDR3 length: 14 residues. In germline, CDR1 is MNHEY, CDR2 SVGAGI. Germline trimming cut 6 bases from V and 5 bases from J; bases unmatched to any gene: 6.